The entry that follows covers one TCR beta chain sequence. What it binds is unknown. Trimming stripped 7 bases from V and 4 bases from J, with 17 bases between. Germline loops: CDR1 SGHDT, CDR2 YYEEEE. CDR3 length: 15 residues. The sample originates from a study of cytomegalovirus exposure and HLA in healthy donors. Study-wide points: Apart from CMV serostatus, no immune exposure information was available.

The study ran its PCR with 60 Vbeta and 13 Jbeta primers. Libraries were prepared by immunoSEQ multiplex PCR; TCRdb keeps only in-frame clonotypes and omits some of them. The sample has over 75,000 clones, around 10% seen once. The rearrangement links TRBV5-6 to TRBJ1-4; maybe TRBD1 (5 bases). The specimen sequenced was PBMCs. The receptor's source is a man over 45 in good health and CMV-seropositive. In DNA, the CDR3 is TGTGCCAGCGCTCTGCTTGACAGAAATAATGAAAAACTGTTTTTT. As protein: CASALLDRNNEKLFF.